This T cell receptor (beta chain) comes out of a study of response to subunit inactivated influenza vaccine. Study-wide findings and caveats: The authors proposed limited new T cell recruitment per seasonal influenza vaccination.

CDR1 is SQVTM and CDR2 is ANQGSEA in the germline V gene. CDR3 length: 12 residues. Turning to this clonotype: The antigen is unknown.

TCRdb reanalysed the RT-PCR reads using MiXCR and keeps one entry per CDR3 protein. Among about 700,000 distinct CDR3 sequences listed, about 15% were seen once. The V call is TRBV29-1, the J call TRBJ2-7; D is uncertain. The TCR sequence derives from a man aged 45-65 years who received an inactivated influenza vaccine. Sequencing used PBMCs from blood, obtained 14 to 15 days before vaccination. CDR3 amino acids: CSVTSRTYEQYF. In DNA form, the CDR3 reads TGCAGTGTAACAAGCAGAACATACGAGCAGTACTTC.